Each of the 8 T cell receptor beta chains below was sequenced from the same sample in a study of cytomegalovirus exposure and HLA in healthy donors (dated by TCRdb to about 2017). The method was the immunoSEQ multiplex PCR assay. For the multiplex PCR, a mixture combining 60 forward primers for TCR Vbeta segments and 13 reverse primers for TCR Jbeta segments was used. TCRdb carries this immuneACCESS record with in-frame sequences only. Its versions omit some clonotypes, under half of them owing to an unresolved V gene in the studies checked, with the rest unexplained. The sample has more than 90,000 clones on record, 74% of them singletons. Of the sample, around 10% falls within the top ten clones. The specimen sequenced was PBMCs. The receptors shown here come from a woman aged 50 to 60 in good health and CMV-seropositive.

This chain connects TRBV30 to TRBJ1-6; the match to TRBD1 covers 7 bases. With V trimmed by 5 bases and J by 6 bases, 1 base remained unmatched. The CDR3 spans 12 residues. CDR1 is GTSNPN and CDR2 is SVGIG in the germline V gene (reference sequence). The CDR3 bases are TGTGCCTGGGACAGGGTTAATTCACCCCTCCACTTT. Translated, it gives CAWDRVNSPLHF.

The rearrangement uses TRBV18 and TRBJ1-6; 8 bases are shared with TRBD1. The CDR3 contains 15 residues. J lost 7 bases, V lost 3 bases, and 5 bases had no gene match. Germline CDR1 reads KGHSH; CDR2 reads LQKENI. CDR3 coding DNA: TGTGCCAGCTCACCTCTCGGACAGGGAAATTCACCCCTCCACTTT. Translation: CASSPLGQGNSPLHF. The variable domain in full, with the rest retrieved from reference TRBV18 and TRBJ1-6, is NAGVMQNPRHLVRRRGQEARLRCSPMKGHSHVYWYRQLPEEGLKFMVYLQKENIIDESGMPKERFSAEFPKEGPSILRIQQVVRGDSAAYFCASSPLGQGNSPLHFGNGTRLTVT.

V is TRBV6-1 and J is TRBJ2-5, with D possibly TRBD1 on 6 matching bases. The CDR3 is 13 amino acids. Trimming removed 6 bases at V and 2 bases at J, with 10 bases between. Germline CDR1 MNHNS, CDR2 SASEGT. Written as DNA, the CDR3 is TGTGCCAGCAGATTAGACAGGCAAGAGACCCAGTACTTC. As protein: CASRLDRQETQYF.

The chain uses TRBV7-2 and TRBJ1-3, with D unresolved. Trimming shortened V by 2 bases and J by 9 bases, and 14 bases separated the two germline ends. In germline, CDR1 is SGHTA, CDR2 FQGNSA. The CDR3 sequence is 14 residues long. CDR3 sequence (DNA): TGTGCCAGCAGCTTATCCCCCGGGATCGGCACCATATATTTT. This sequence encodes CASSLSPGIGTIYF.

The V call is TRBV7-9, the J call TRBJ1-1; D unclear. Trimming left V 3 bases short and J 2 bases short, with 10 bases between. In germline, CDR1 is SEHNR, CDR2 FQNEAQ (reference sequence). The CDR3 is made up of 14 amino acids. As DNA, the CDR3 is TGTGCCAGCAGCTTCGCAGGTAAAAACACTGAAGCTTTCTTT. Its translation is CASSFAGKNTEAFF. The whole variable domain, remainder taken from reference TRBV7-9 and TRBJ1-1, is DTGVSQNPRHKITKRGQNVTFRCDPISEHNRLYWYRQTLGQGPEFLTYFQNEAQLEKSRLLSDRFSAERPKGSFSTLEIQRTEQGDSAMYLCASSFAGKNTEAFFGQGTRLTVV.

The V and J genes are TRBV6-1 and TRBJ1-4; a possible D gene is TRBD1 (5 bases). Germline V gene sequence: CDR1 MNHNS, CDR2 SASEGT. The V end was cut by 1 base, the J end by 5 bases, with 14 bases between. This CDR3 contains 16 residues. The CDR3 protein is CASSEDSGTLNEKLFF. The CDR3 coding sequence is TGTGCCAGCAGTGAAGACTCCGGGACTTTAAATGAAAAACTGTTTTTT.

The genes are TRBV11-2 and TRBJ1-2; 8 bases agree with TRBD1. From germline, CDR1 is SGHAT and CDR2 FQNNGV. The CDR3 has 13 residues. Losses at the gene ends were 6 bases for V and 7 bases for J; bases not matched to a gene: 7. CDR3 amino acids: CASSHGQGGGYTF. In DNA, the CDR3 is TGTGCCAGCAGTCACGGACAGGGAGGTGGCTACACCTTC.

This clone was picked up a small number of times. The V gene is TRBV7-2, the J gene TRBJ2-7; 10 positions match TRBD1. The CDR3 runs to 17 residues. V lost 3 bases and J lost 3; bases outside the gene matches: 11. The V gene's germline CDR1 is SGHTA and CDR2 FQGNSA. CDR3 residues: CASSFGTGEIRIYEQYF. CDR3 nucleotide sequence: TGTGCCAGCAGCTTCGGGACAGGGGAAATTCGTATCTACGAGCAGTACTTC.